This T cell receptor (beta chain) came from a study of CXCR3-negative and CXCR3-positive naive CD8 T cells (dated by TCRdb to about 2019). Regarding the complete study: In total, 110 million to 150 million TRB reads were obtained, corresponding to roughly 1.5 +/- 0.3 million reads per library. Data from fewer than 12 donors, pooled across two independent experiments, went into the diversity and physicochemical repertoire analyses. The TRBV-TRBJ cluster analysis covered naive subsets from roughly 5 donors and memory cells from 3 donors. Broader findings and caveats from the paper: Because surface CD5, which has been linked to self-reactivity in mice, was comparable between naive subsets, TCR interaction strength was also inferred from TRB CDR3 physicochemical properties. Compared with CXCR3-negative naive cells, CXCR3-positive naive cells had TRB CDR3s with higher hydrophobicity (lower Kidera factor 4), lower energy, and higher strength and volume indices. Similar TRBV-TRBJ usage was shown by naive CXCR3-negative and CXCR3-positive cells from the same donor, whereas distinct patterns were shown by memory cells. Freshly isolated PBMCs were used for most assays because CXCR3 expression partially decreased after cryopreservation. Both naive subsets had comparably high repertoire diversity, while memory CD8+ T cells had much lower repertoire diversity.

CDR1 and CDR2, looked up from the germline V gene (reference sequence), are LGHDT and YNNKEL. There are 17 amino acids in the CDR3, from cysteine to phenylalanine inclusive. No DNA sequence was recorded. In the case of this clonotype: Its antigen is unknown.

Sequencing took place on a NextSeq 550. The Human TCR Profiling Kit (MiLaboratory) was used to make UMI-labeled 5' RACE TRB cDNA libraries. The full amount of extracted RNA was used for cDNA synthesis, and the full amount of resulting cDNA was used for PCR amplification. Libraries were prepared in parallel with an identical number of PCR cycles. Per the authors' processing: MIGEC and MiXCR extracted about 53,000 +/- 10,000 unique UMI-labeled TRB cDNA molecules per library, requiring at least two reads per UMI. An average of around 40,000 +/- 10,000 functional in-frame TRB CDR3 nucleotide clonotypes without stop codons was found per library. After each sample was downsampled to 5000 UMI-labeled TRB molecules, VDJtools was used to calculate diversity metrics such as normalized Shannon-Wiener and Chao1. VDJtools was used to calculate clonotype-size-weighted physicochemical properties of the central five CDR3 residues, namely interaction energy, strength, volume and Kidera factor 4. The reads went through TCRdb reprocessing, and each CDR3 protein sequence gets one entry with no DNA. These V and J calls originate from TCRdb's pipeline instead of the authors' own analysis. The table for this sample records about 130,000 distinct CDR3 sequences. The top ten constitute around 0.62% of the sample.

Each CD8+ T cell subset was flow-sorted in triplicate, and some 300,000 cells per subset were placed directly into RLT lysis buffer. To exclude memory contaminants, naive CD8+ T cells were stringently defined as CD45RO-CCR7+CD27+CD95-. Standard density gradient centrifugation was used to isolate peripheral blood mononuclear cells from buffy coats. A FACSAria III was used to flow-sort naive CXCR3-negative and CXCR3-positive CD8+ T cells. Total RNA was extracted from sorted cells using an RNeasy Mini Kit. Sequencing was done on a sample of naive CXCR3+ CD8+ T cells from blood. The label giving this sample's cell subset or site can be read as: CD45RO-CCR7+CD27+CD95- naive CD8+ T cells expressing CXCR3 (TNR3+). Here the chain combines TRBV3-1 and TRBJ2-1; TCRdb's D gene call, TRBD2, goes unchecked for lack of DNA. This sequence originates from a human donor in good health. Some clones in this sample may be carry-over from other donors' samples. The encoded CDR3 is CASSQDQGLEGYNEQFF.